The 22 T cell receptor beta chains listed next were all sequenced from one sample in a study of PD-L1 blockade in urothelial cancer. Data came from immunoSEQ multiplex PCR; TCRdb stores just in-frame clones and leaves some out. Among about 45,000 clones, 88% were seen once, and the ten largest hold 12% to 15%. This material consisted of PBMCs, taken around atezolizumab (anti-PD-L1) treatment. The receptors were gathered from a woman aged 55-70 years with urothelial cancer.

V is TRBV5-1 and J is TRBJ1-5; 7 positions match TRBD1. Germline V gene sequence: CDR1 SGHRS, CDR2 YFSETQ. The CDR3 totals 13 residues. V lost 4 bases, J lost 4 bases, and 2 bases stayed unmatched. CDR3 loop: CASSKGQNQPQHF. The DNA for the CDR3 is TGCGCCAGCAGCAAGGGACAGAATCAGCCCCAGCATTTT.

The rearrangement uses TRBV4-1 and TRBJ2-2; TRBD1 matches 9 bases. The CDR3 sequence is 17 residues long. The germline CDR1 and CDR2 sequences are MGHRA and YSYEKL. V trimming: 1 base; J trimming: 0 bases; junction bases outside the gene matches: 3. The CDR3 coding sequence is TGCGCCAGCAGCCAAGTTACAGGGGGCGCGAACACCGGGGAGCTGTTTTTT. Translation gives CASSQVTGGANTGELFF.

This clone came up once. The rearrangement uses TRBV4-3 and TRBJ2-1; 7 bases map to TRBD1. The CDR3 totals 21 residues. V shed 1 base and J 0 bases; nucleotides not matched to a gene: 18. Germline V gives CDR1 LGHNA, CDR2 YSLEER. The CDR3 region is CASSQVGGGPTTTSSYNEQFF. CDR3 coding DNA: TGCGCCAGCAGCCAAGTAGGGGGCGGACCCACGACAACGAGCTCCTACAATGAGCAGTTCTTC.

The genes are TRBV18 and TRBJ2-2, with D uncertain. Per germline, CDR1 KGHSH and CDR2 LQKENI. V gave up 3 bases and J gave up 7 bases, with 9 bases separating them. The CDR3 has 13 amino acids. This CDR3 is CASSPRVDGELFF. CDR3 coding DNA: TGTGCCAGCTCACCCCGGGTCGACGGGGAGCTGTTTTTT. Complete variable domain (other parts from reference TRBV18 and TRBJ2-2): NAGVMQNPRHLVRRRGQEARLRCSPMKGHSHVYWYRQLPEEGLKFMVYLQKENIIDESGMPKERFSAEFPKEGPSILRIQQVVRGDSAAYFCASSPRVDGELFFGEGSRLTVL.

The chain is built from TRBV6-1 and TRBJ2-3, with TRBD1 matching 7 bases. The CDR3 length is 14 residues. With 5 bases clipped from V and 3 bases from J, the junction kept 5 bases outside the gene matches. The V gene's germline CDR1 is MNHNS and CDR2 SASEGT. Here the CDR3 reads CASSMTGQTDTQYF. The CDR3 DNA sequence: TGTGCCAGCAGTATGACAGGGCAGACAGATACGCAGTATTTT.

V is TRBV9 and J is TRBJ1-5; weak D call: TRBD1 (5 bases). Germline CDR1 and CDR2: SGDLS and YYNGEE. This CDR3 contains 15 residues. Trimming took 2 bases from V and 4 from J, leaving 13 bases between them. CDR3 DNA sequence: TGTGCCAGCAGCGTCGGGGGGGAGTGGAATCAGCCCCAGCATTTT. Translated: CASSVGGEWNQPQHF.

The chain combines TRBV29-1 with TRBJ2-3, with 14 bases aligning to TRBD2. Germline CDR1 SQVTM, CDR2 ANQGSEA. There are 13 residues in the CDR3. Germline trimming cut 6 bases from V and 6 bases from J; bases unmatched to any gene: 2. CDR3 protein: CSVGLAGEDTQYF. CDR3 bases: TGCAGCGTGGGACTAGCGGGAGAGGATACGCAGTATTTT.

The chain joins TRBV9 to TRBJ1-1; D unclear. Trimming cost V 2 bases and J 7 bases, with 12 bases left between them. CDR3 size: 13 residues. In germline, CDR1 is SGDLS, CDR2 YYNGEE. In DNA form, the CDR3 reads TGTGCCAGCAGCGTCGCGGCTGGATTTGAAGCTTTCTTT. Its translation: CASSVAAGFEAFF.

J is TRBJ2-3 and V is TRBV27; 12 positions match TRBD2. V lost 0 bases and J lost 5; bases outside the gene matches: 3. The CDR3 is 16 residues long. Germline loops: CDR1 MNHEY, CDR2 SMNVEV (reference sequence). Here the CDR3 DNA reads TGTGCCAGCAGTTTATCCCCTAGCGGGAGGGAAGATACGCAGTATTTT. It codes for CASSLSPSGREDTQYF.

Notes on this clone: The sample contains more than one DNA sequence encoding this CDR3. The gene calls are TRBV5-1 and TRBJ2-7, with D uncertain. V lost 0 bases, J lost 3 bases, and 7 bases lay in between. The CDR3 has 13 residues. CDR1 and CDR2 (germline): SGHRS, YFSETQ. CDR3 in DNA: TGCGCCAGCAGCTTGGCGGGTAGCTACGAGCAGTACTTC. Residues: CASSLAGSYEQYF.

This sequence joins TRBV9 and TRBJ2-1; TRBD2 matches 10 bases. Germline CDR1 is SGDLS and CDR2 is YYNGEE. This CDR3 region has 15 residues. V was pared by 0 bases and J by 7 bases, with 4 bases of the junction left unmatched. The chain's CDR3 is CASSVGLAGVNEQFF. The CDR3 nucleotides read TGTGCCAGCAGCGTAGGGCTAGCGGGAGTAAATGAGCAGTTCTTC.

This chain connects TRBV7-2 to TRBJ1-4; tentatively, D is TRBD1 (6 bases). V shed 5 bases and J shed 3 bases, with 13 bases lying between them. The CDR3 has 15 residues. CDR1 and CDR2 from the germline V gene are SGHTA and FQGNSA. In DNA form, the CDR3 reads TGTGCCAGCAGCCTAACAGGGCTGTCTAATGAAAAACTGTTTTTT. This translates into CASSLTGLSNEKLFF.

This chain links TRBV18 with TRBJ2-1, with a possible D match to TRBD2 (5 bases). Germline lookup yields CDR1 KGHSH and CDR2 LQKENI. This CDR3 is built from 12 residues. Trimming shortened V by 4 bases and J by 5 bases, and 6 bases separated the two germline ends. Here the CDR3 reads CASSLGDNEQFF. The DNA of the CDR3 is TGTGCCAGCTCACTCGGGGACAATGAGCAGTTCTTC.

This clone was seen only once. V usage is TRBV5-1 and J usage is TRBJ2-1; D not resolved. CDR3 length: 13 residues. The germline V and J ends were trimmed by 1 base and 4 bases, with 6 bases remaining between them. The V gene's germline CDR1 is SGHRS and CDR2 YFSETQ. In nucleotides, the CDR3 is TGCGCCAGCAGCTTGTTCCATTACAATGAGCAGTTCTTC. This sequence encodes CASSLFHYNEQFF.

This clone was counted between two and nine times. J is TRBJ1-3 and V is TRBV2; D perhaps matches TRBD1 (6 bases). The CDR3 runs to 14 residues. Germline CDR1 is SNHLY and CDR2 is FYNNEI. The ends were cut back, 5 bases at V and 1 base at J, with 9 bases in the middle. CDR3 nucleotide sequence: TGTGCCAGCAGTTGGGACACTTCTGGAAACACCATATATTTT. Its translation: CASSWDTSGNTIYF.

This chain links TRBV5-4 with TRBJ2-1, with 9 bases fitting TRBD1. The junction had 2 bases not matched to a gene; V was cut back by 3 bases and J by 1 base. Germline loops: CDR1 SGHNT, CDR2 YYREEE (reference sequence). This CDR3 contains 15 residues. The CDR3 reads CASSYGQGSYNEQFF. CDR3 DNA: TGTGCCAGCAGCTATGGACAGGGGTCCTACAATGAGCAGTTCTTC.

The chain combines TRBV10-3 with TRBJ1-4; possible D gene TRBD1, 5 bases. CDR1 and CDR2 from the germline V gene are ENHRY and SYGVKD. There are 12 residues in the CDR3. V gave up 8 bases and J gave up 8 bases, with 12 bases separating them. The CDR3 spells CAISGGDEKLFF. The CDR3 coding sequence is TGTGCCATCTCGGGGGGAGACGAAAAACTGTTTTTT.

The genes are TRBV5-1 and TRBJ2-1; a possible D gene is TRBD1 (5 bases). The CDR3 has 14 amino acids. Trimming removed 4 bases from V and 6 bases from J, with 14 bases in between. Germline V gene data show CDR1 as SGHRS and CDR2 as YFSETQ. The CDR3 DNA reads TGCGCCAGCAGCCTGGAAGGGGTGGGCAATGAGCAGTTCTTC. Protein sequence: CASSLEGVGNEQFF.

CDR3 DNA sequence: TGTGCCAGCAGCCGTTACCCTTCCGGGAGCTACGAGCAGTACTTC. Translation gives CASSRYPSGSYEQYF. This chain links TRBV11-2 with TRBJ2-7; D is perhaps TRBD2 (6 bases). This CDR3 has 15 residues. Germline values: CDR1 SGHAT, CDR2 FQNNGV. V was shortened by 5 bases and J by 3 bases, with 17 bases between the two germline ends.

The rearrangement links TRBV28 to TRBJ2-7, with 10 bases identical to TRBD1. The CDR3 runs to 15 residues. Unmatched junction bases numbered 7, after V lost 5 bases and J lost 3 bases. In germline, CDR1 is MDHEN, CDR2 SYDVKM. CDR3 sequence: CASSVPGQGLYEQYF. The CDR3 DNA reads TGTGCCAGCAGTGTCCCGGGACAGGGGCTCTACGAGCAGTACTTC.

The chain recombines TRBV7-6 with TRBJ2-3; D possibly corresponds to TRBD2 (6 bases). This CDR3 region has 15 residues. Trimming cost V 1 base and J 1 base, with 9 bases left between them. Germline V CDR1 and CDR2: SGHVS, FNYEAQ. CDR3 nucleotide sequence: TGTGCCAGCAGCTTAGGGGGCGGGGGCACAGATACGCAGTATTTT. As protein: CASSLGGGGTDTQYF.

The chain joins TRBV5-1 to TRBJ2-2; D is uncertain. CDR3 length equals 13 residues. The germline CDR1 and CDR2 sequences are SGHRS and YFSETQ. V was cut by 4 bases and J by 7 bases, with 11 bases left in between. CDR3 region: CASSPNVDGELFF. The CDR3 nucleotides read TGCGCCAGCAGCCCGAACGTAGACGGGGAGCTGTTTTTT. Full variable domain (missing parts from reference TRBV5-1 and TRBJ2-2): KAGVTQTPRYLIKTRGQQVTLSCSPISGHRSVSWYQQTPGQGLQFLFEYFSETQRNKGNFPGRFSGRQFSNSRSEMNVSTLELGDSALYLCASSPNVDGELFFGEGSRLTVL.